The rows below give T cell receptor beta chains drawn from one sample of a study of technical replicates of blood from several donors. Here immunoSEQ multiplex PCR was the method, and the copy in TCRdb shows in-frame clones only, minus some. The sample lists over 80,000 clones; about 95% were seen once. Sequencing used T cells isolated from PBMCs. Receptor source: a human donor in good health. Each CDR3 is given with its conserved first and last residue. D genes are given only for firm matches.

cdr3_nt: TGTGCCAGCATCAGGGGACGCTCCTACAATGAGCAGTTCTTC
cdr3_aa: CASIRGRSYNEQFF
v_call: TRBV7-2
cdr3_length: 14
d_call: NA
j_call: TRBJ2-1

cdr3_nt: TGTGCTAGTGGTTTGTATAGCTACAATGAGCAGTTCTTC
cdr3_aa: CASGLYSYNEQFF
v_call: TRBV12-5
cdr3_length: 13
d_call: NA
j_call: TRBJ2-1

cdr3_nt: TGTGCCAGCCTTGACTGGCAAGCTTTCTTT
cdr3_aa: CASLDWQAFF
v_call: TRBV2
cdr3_length: 10
d_call: NA
j_call: TRBJ1-1

cdr3_nt: TGTGCCAAGAAGCGGGAGGGCCTTTACGAGCAGTACTTC
cdr3_aa: CAKKREGLYEQYF
v_call: TRBV2
cdr3_length: 13
d_call: TRBD2
j_call: TRBJ2-7

cdr3_nt: TGTGCCAGCAGCTTAGATCGATCTTTCGGGGAGGGGAACACTGAAGCTTTCTTT
cdr3_aa: CASSLDRSFGEGNTEAFF
v_call: TRBV11-3
cdr3_length: 18
d_call: NA
j_call: TRBJ1-1

cdr3_nt: TGTGCCAGCAGCCGGGGGTCTTACTACGAGCAGTACTTC
cdr3_aa: CASSRGSYYEQYF
v_call: TRBV2
cdr3_length: 13
d_call: NA
j_call: TRBJ2-7

cdr3_nt: TGCGCCAGCAGCGGAGGGACAGGGCGGGGCACTGAAGCTTTCTTT
cdr3_aa: CASSGGTGRGTEAFF
v_call: TRBV5-1
cdr3_length: 15
d_call: TRBD1
j_call: TRBJ1-1

cdr3_nt: TGTGCCAGCAGCCAGCGCGAGACCCAGTACTTC
cdr3_aa: CASSQRETQYF
v_call: TRBV5-4
cdr3_length: 11
d_call: NA
j_call: TRBJ2-5

cdr3_nt: TGTGCCAGTAGTATACATGGGCGGGGACCTACCTACGAGCAGTACTTC
cdr3_aa: CASSIHGRGPTYEQYF
v_call: TRBV19
cdr3_length: 16
d_call: NA
j_call: TRBJ2-7

cdr3_nt: TGCGCCAGCATGGAGCAAAGTAATCAGCCCCAGCATTTT
cdr3_aa: CASMEQSNQPQHF
v_call: TRBV23-1
cdr3_length: 13
d_call: NA
j_call: TRBJ1-5